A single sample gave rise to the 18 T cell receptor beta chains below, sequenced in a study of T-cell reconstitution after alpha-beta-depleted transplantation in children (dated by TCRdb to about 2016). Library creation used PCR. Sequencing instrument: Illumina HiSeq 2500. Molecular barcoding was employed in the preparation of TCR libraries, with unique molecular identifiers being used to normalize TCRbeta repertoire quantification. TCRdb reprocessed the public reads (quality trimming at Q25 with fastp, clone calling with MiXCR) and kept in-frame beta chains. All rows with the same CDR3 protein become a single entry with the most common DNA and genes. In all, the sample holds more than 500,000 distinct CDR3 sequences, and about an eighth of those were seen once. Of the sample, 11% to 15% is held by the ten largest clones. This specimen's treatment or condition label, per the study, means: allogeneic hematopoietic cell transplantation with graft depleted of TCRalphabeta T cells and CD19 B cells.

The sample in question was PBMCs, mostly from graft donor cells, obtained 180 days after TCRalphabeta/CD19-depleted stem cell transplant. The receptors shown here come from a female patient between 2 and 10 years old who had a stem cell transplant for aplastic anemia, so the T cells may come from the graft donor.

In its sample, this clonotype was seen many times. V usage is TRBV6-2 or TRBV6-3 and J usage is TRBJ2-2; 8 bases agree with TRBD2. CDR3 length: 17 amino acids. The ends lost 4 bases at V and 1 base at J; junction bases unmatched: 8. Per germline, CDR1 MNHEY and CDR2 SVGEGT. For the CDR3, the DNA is TGTGCCAGCAGTTTTCCTCCGGGACTAGAGAACACCGGGGAGCTGTTTTTT. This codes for CASSFPPGLENTGELFF.

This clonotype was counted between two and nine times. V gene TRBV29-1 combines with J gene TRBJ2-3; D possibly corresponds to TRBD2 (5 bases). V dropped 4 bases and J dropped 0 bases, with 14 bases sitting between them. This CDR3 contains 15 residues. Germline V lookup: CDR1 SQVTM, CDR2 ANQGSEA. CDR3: CSVVRLAASTDTQYF. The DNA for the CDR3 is TGCAGCGTTGTTAGGCTAGCTGCTAGCACAGATACGCAGTATTTT.

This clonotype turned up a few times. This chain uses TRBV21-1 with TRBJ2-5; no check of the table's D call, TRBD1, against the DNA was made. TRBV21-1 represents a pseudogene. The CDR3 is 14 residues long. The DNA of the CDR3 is TGTGCCAGCAGCAAGACAGGGCCTCAAGAGACCCAGTACTTC. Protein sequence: CASSKTGPQETQYF.

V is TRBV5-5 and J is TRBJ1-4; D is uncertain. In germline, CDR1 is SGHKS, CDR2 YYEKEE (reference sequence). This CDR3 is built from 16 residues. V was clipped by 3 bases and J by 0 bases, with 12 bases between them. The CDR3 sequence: CASSSERRATNEKLFF. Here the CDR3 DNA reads TGTGCCAGCAGCTCCGAACGACGGGCAACTAATGAAAAACTGTTTTTT.

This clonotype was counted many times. The CDR3 region is CSARAGFVDSPLHF. CDR3 sequence (DNA): TGCAGTGCTAGGGCAGGATTTGTGGATTCACCCCTCCACTTT. The chain has TRBV20-1 and TRBJ1-6, with D uncertain. Looked up from germline, CDR1 is DFQATT and CDR2 is SNEGSKA (reference sequence). The CDR3 has 14 residues. Deletions cut 3 bases from V and 8 bases from J, with 14 bases between.

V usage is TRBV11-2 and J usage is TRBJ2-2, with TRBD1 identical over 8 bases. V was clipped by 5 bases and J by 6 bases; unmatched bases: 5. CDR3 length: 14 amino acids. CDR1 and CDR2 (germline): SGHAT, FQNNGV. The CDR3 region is CASSALQGAGELFF. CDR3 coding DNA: TGTGCCAGCAGCGCACTACAGGGGGCCGGGGAGCTGTTTTTT.

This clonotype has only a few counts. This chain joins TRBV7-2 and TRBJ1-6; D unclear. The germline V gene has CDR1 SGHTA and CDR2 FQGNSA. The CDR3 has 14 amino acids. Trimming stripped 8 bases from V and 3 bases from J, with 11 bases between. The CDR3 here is CASGPEIYNSPLHF. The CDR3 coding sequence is TGTGCCAGCGGACCTGAGATCTATAATTCACCCCTCCACTTT.

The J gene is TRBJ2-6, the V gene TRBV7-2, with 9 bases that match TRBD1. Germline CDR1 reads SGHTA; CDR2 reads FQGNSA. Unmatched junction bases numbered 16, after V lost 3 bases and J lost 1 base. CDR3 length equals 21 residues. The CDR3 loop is CASSFAYSGTGFFSGANVLTF. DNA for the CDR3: TGTGCCAGCAGCTTCGCTTACTCCGGGACAGGGTTCTTTTCTGGGGCCAACGTCCTGACTTTC.

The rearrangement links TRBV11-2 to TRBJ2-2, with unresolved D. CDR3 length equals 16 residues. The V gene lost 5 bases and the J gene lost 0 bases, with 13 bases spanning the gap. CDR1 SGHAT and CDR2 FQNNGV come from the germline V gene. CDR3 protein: CASSRGSASNTGELFF. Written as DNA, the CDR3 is TGTGCCAGCAGCCGAGGATCAGCGTCGAACACCGGGGAGCTGTTTTTT.

The DNA for the CDR3 is TGTGCCAGCAGCCAAGCCACAGGGGGAAACTATGGCTACACCTTC. Protein: CASSQATGGNYGYTF. V is TRBV12-3 or TRBV12-4 and J is TRBJ1-2; 8 nucleotides line up with TRBD1. This CDR3 comprises 15 residues. Trimming at V came to 6 bases and at J to 2 bases, leaving 8 bases not matched to a gene.

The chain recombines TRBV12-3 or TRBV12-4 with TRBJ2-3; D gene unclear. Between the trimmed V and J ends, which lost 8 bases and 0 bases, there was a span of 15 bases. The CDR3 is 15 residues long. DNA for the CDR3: TGTGCCAGCGCAAGCGAACTGACTAGCACAGATACGCAGTATTTT. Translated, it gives CASASELTSTDTQYF.

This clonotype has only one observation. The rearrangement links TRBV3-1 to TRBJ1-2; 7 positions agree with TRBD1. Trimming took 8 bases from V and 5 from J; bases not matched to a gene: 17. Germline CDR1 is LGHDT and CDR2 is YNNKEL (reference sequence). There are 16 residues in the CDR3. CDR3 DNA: TGTGCCAGCTGCGTTGGCGGAGGGGGCGACGGGTATGGCTACACCTTC. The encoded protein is CASCVGGGGDGYGYTF.

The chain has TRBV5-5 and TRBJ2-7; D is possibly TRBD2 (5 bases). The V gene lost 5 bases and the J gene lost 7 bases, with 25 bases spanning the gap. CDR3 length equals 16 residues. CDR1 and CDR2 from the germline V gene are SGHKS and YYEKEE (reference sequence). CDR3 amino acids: CASRQTGAVNPGEQYF. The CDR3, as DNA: TGTGCCAGCAGACAAACCGGAGCGGTAAACCCGGGAGAGCAGTACTTC. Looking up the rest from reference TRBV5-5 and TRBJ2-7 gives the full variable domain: DAGVTQSPTHLIKTRGQQVTLRCSPISGHKSVSWYQQVLGQGPQFIFQYYEKEERGRGNFPDRFSARQFPNYSSELNVNALLLGDSALYLCASRQTGAVNPGEQYFGPGTRLTVT.

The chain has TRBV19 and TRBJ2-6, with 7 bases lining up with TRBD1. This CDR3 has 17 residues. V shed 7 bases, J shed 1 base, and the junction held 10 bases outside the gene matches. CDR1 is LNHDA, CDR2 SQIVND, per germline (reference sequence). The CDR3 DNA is TGTGCCAGTAAAATCGACAGGGTGAAATCTGGGGCCAACGTCCTGACTTTC. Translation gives CASKIDRVKSGANVLTF.

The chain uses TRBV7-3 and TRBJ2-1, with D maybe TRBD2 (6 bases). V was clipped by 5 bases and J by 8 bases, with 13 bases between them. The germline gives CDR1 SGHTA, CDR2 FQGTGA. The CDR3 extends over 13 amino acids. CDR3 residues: CASSLRPGDEQFF. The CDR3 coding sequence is TGTGCCAGCAGCCTCCGTCCGGGGGATGAGCAGTTCTTC.

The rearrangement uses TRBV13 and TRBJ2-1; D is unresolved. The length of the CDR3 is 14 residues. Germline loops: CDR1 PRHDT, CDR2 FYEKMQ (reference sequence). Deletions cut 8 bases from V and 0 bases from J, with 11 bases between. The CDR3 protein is CASHPISSYNEQFF. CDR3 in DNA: TGTGCCAGCCACCCCATAAGCTCCTACAATGAGCAGTTCTTC.

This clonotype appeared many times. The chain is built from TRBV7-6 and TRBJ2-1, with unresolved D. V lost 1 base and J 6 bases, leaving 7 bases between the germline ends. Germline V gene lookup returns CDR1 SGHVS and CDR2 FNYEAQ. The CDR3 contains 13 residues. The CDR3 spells CASSLGTLNEQFF. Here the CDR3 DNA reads TGTGCCAGCAGCTTAGGGACCCTCAATGAGCAGTTCTTC.

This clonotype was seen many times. The CDR3 loop is CASSLSAGTTDTQYF. The CDR3 bases are TGCGCCAGCAGCTTGTCAGCGGGAACGACAGATACGCAGTATTTT. The J gene is TRBJ2-3, the V gene TRBV5-1; TRBD2 agrees at 7 bases. V trimming: 1 base; J trimming: 3 bases; junction bases outside the gene matches: 5. Germline CDR1 SGHRS, CDR2 YFSETQ. The CDR3 is made up of 15 amino acids.